Detailed here is one T cell receptor beta chain. As yet, its antigen is unknown. This specimen belongs to a study of OX40 agonist ivuxolimab in advanced cancers. Whole-study context: Treatment of patients was with ivuxolimab, an agonistic anti-OX40 (CD134) antibody. The study's findings and limits: Part of the nonresponder group also had normalized T-cell clonal expansion that was low. Low clonal expansion, among the lowest seen, marked partial responders at 0.1-3.0 mg/kg.

Profiling relied on immunoSEQ multiplex PCR, and the TCRdb table lists in-frame clones only, not all of them. The sample has 100,000 to 150,000 clones, 85% to 95% seen once. V lost 6 bases to trimming and J lost 4 bases; unmatched junction nucleotides: 11. This CDR3 region has 17 residues. Germline CDR1 is LNHDA and CDR2 is SQIVND (reference sequence). The source is an adult with an advanced solid tumor such as melanoma, head and neck, liver or kidney cancer. This chain uses TRBV19 with TRBJ2-2, with 10 bases aligning to TRBD1. The material sequenced was CD4+ or CD8+ T cells sorted from blood, taken in a trial of the OX40 agonist ivuxolimab. The CDR3: CASRRQGAGTGTGELFF. CDR3 DNA: TGTGCCAGTAGACGACAGGGGGCTGGCACTGGCACCGGGGAGCTGTTTTTT. The entire variable domain, with the rest obtained from reference TRBV19 and TRBJ2-2, is as follows: DGGITQSPKYLFRKEGQNVTLSCEQNLNHDAMYWYRQDPGQGLRLIYYSQIVNDFQKGDIAEGYSVSREKKESFPLTVTSAQKNPTAFYLCASRRQGAGTGTGELFFGEGSRLTVL.